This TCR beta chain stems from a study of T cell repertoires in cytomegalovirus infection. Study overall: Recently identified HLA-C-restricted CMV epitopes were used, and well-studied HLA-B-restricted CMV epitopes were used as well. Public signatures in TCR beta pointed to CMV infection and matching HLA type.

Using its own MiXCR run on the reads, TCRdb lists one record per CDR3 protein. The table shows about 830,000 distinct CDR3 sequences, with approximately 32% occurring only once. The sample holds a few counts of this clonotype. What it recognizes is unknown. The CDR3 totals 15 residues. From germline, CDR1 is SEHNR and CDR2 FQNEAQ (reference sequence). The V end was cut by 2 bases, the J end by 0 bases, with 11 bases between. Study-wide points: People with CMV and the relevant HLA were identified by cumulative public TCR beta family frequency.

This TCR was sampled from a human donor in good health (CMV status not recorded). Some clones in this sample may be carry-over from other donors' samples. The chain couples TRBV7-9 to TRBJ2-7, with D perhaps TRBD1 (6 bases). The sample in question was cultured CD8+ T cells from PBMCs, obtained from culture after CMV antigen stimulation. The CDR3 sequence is CASSLPSDSSYEQYV. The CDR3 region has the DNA TGTGCCAGCAGCTTACCTTCGGACAGCTCCTACGAGCAGTACGTC.